One T cell receptor beta chain is described in this entry. Its matching antigen is unknown. The data were taken from a study of cytomegalovirus exposure and HLA in healthy donors. Study in general: A subsequent analysis reported that the 120 validation repertoires were produced on the same platform that had also been used for the 600 to 800 first-cohort repertoires.

The study's findings and limits: According to reports, the classifier identified cytomegalovirus status with high specificity and sensitivity.

CDR1 is LGHNA and CDR2 is YNFKEQ in the germline V gene. CDR3 length: 17 residues. Trimming cost V 0 bases and J 2 bases; bases outside gene matches: 7. Clones were sequenced by immunoSEQ multiplex PCR, and TCRdb holds only the in-frame ones, with some missing. Among approximately 270,000 clones listed, about 90% were seen once. The TCR originated in a young woman in good health and CMV-seronegative. The gene calls are TRBV4-2 and TRBJ2-3; 8 bases map to TRBD2. The source material was PBMCs. CDR3 nucleotides: TGTGCCAGCAGCCAAGATCCCTTCGGGGGGGACACAGATACGCAGTATTTT. Its protein is CASSQDPFGGDTDTQYF.